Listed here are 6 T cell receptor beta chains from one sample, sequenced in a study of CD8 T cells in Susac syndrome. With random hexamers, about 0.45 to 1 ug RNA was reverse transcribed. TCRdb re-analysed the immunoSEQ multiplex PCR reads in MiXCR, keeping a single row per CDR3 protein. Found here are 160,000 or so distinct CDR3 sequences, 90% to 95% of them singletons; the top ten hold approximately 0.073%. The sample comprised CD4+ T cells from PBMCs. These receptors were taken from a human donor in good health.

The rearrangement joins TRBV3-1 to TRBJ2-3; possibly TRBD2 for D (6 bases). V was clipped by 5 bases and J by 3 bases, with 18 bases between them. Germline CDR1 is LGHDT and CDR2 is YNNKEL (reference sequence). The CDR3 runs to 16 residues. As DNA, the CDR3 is TGTGCCAGCAGCTCCGGGACCCCGGGAGAGACAGATACGCAGTATTTT. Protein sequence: CASSSGTPGETDTQYF.

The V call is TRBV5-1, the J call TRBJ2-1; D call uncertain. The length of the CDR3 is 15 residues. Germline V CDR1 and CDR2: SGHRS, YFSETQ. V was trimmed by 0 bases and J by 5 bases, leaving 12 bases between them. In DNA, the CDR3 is TGCGCCAGCAGCTTGGAACCCAACAGCGACAATGAGCAGTTCTTC. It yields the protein CASSLEPNSDNEQFF. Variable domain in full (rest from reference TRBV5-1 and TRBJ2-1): KAGVTQTPRYLIKTRGQQVTLSCSPISGHRSVSWYQQTPGQGLQFLFEYFSETQRNKGNFPGRFSGRQFSNSRSEMNVSTLELGDSALYLCASSLEPNSDNEQFFGPGTRLTVL.

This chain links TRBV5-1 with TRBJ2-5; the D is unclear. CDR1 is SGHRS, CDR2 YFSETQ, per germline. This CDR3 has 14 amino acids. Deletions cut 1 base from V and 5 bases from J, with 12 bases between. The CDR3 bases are TGCGCCAGCAGCTTGCCTTGGGCGAGGGAGACCCAGTACTTC. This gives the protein CASSLPWARETQYF.

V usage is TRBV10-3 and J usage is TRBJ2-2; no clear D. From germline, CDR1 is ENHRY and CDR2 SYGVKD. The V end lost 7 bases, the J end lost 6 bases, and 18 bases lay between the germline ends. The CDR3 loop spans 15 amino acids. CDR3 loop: CAITNRKSGAGELFF. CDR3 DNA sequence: TGTGCCATCACTAACCGCAAGTCGGGCGCCGGGGAGCTGTTTTTT.

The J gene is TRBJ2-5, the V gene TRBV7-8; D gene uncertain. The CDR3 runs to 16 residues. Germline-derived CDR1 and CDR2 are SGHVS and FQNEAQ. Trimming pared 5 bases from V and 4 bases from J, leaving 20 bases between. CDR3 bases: TGTGCCAGCAGCGCCCAGTTTACTTTCCGGAGAGAGACCCAGTACTTC. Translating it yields CASSAQFTFRRETQYF.

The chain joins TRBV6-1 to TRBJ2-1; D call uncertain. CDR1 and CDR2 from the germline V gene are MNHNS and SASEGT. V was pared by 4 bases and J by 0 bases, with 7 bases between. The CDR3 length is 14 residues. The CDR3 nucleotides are TGTGCCAGCAGTGGCAGTATCTCCTACAATGAGCAGTTCTTC. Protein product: CASSGSISYNEQFF.